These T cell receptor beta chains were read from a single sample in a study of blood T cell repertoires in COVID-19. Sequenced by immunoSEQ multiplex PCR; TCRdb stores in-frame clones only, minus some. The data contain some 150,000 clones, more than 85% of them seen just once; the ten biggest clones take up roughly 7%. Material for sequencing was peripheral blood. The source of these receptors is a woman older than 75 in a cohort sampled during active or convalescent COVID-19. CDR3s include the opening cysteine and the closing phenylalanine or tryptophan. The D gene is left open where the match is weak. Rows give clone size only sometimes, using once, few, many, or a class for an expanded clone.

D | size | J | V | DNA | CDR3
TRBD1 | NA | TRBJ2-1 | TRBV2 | TGTGCCAGCAGGCCGGGACAGAACAATGAGCAGTTCTTC | CASRPGQNNEQFF
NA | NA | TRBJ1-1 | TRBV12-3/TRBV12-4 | TGTGCCAGCGAACGCCGAGGTGGCACTGAAGCTTTCTTT | CASERRGGTEAFF
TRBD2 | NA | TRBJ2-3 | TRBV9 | TGTGCCAGCAGTGTCAACTCCAGAAGGGAGGGGGATACGCAGTATTTT | CASSVNSRREGDTQYF
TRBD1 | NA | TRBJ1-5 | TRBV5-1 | TGCGCCAGCAGCCTTGACAGGGGGACGAATCAGCCCCAGCATTTT | CASSLDRGTNQPQHF
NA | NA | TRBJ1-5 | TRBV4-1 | TGCGCCAGCAGCCAAGATTCAGGCAATCAGCCCCAGCATTTT | CASSQDSGNQPQHF
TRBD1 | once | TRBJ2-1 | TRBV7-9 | TGTGCCAGCAGCCTACCCGGGACAGGATACAATGAGCAGTTCTTC | CASSLPGTGYNEQFF
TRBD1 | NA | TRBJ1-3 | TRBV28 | TGTGCCAGCAGTCCACTACCCGACAGGGGAAGAAACACCATATATTTT | CASSPLPDRGRNTIYF
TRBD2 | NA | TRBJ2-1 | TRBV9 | TGTGCCAGCACCCTAGCGGGGGGAGACTACAATGAGCAGTTCTTC | CASTLAGGDYNEQFF
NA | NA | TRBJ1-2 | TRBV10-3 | TGTGCCATCAGTGAGTCGGGGGGGACTGTTAACTATGGCTACACCTTC | CAISESGGTVNYGYTF
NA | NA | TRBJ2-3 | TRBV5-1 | TGCGCCAGCAGCTTGGAGGCGGGCCTACCTGGAGATACGCAGTATTTT | CASSLEAGLPGDTQYF
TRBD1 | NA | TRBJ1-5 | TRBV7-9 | TGTGCCAGCAGCTCGAATCCAGGGGGGCAGCCCCAGCATTTT | CASSSNPGGQPQHF
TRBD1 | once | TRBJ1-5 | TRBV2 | TGTGCCAGTAGCCCGACAGGGTTTCAGCCCCAGCATTTT | CASSPTGFQPQHF
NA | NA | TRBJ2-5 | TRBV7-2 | TGTGCCAGCAGGATCACAGGGTCCCAAGAGACCCAGTACTTC | CASRITGSQETQYF
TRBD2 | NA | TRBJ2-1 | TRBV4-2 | TGTGCCAGCGAGACTAGCGGGAGGGCGGCAGGTGAGCAGTTCTTC | CASETSGRAAGEQFF
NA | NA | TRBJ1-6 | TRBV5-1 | TGCGCCAGCAGCTTAACAGGACAGCGTTACTATAATTCACCCCTCCACTTT | CASSLTGQRYYNSPLHF
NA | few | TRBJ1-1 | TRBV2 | TGTGCCAACTCACAGGCGCCGAACACTGAAGCTTTCTTT | CANSQAPNTEAFF
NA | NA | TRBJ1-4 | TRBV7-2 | TGTGCCAGCAGCCCCTCGGGGGGCGAAAAACTGTTTTTT | CASSPSGGEKLFF
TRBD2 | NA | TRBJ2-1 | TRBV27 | TGTGCCAGCAGTTTGAGGGGACTAGCGGGGGCCGGAGAGCAGTTCTTC | CASSLRGLAGAGEQFF
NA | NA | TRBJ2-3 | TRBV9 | TGTGCCAGCAGCTCCGCCGGGGGGCTCGCAGATACGCAGTATTTT | CASSSAGGLADTQYF
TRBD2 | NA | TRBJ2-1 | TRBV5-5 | TGTGCCAGCAGCAACGTACTAGCGTCCTACAATGAGCAGTTCTTC | CASSNVLASYNEQFF
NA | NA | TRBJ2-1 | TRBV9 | TGTGCCAGCAGCGTAGTAGGAGTAAGCATCGATGAGCAGTTCTTC | CASSVVGVSIDEQFF
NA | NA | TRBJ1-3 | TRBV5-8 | TGTGCCAGCAGCTTTGGTAGCCCTGGAAACACCATATATTTT | CASSFGSPGNTIYF
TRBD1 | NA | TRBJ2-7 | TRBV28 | TGTGCCAGCACCCTGACAGGGTCGGCCTACGAGCAGTACTTC | CASTLTGSAYEQYF
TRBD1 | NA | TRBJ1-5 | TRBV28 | TGTGCCAGCAGTTACCGGGACAGGGGGCGAGTATACGGCAATCAGCCCCAGCATTTT | CASSYRDRGRVYGNQPQHF
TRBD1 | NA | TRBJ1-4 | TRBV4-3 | TGCGCCAGCAGCCAAGACAGGGGGGCATATGAAAAACTGTTTTTT | CASSQDRGAYEKLFF
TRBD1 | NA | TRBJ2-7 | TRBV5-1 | TGCGCCAGCAGCTACCGGACAGGGGGAACCTACGAGCAGTACTTC | CASSYRTGGTYEQYF
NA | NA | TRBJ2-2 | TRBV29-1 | TGCACCTTTCGAGAGAGGGCTAGTTCCGGGGAGCTGTTTTTT | CTFRERASSGELFF
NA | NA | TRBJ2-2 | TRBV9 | TGTGCCAGCAGCGTAAGCGGGTACGGGGAGCTGTTTTTT | CASSVSGYGELFF
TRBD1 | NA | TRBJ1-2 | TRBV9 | TGTGCCAGCAGCGTAGAGGACAGGCCCAGAGGGGGCTATGGCTACACCTTC | CASSVEDRPRGGYGYTF
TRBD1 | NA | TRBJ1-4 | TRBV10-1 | TGCGCCAGCAGCCGGGACAGCAATGAAAAACTGTTTTTT | CASSRDSNEKLFF
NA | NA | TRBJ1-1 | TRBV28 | TGTGCCAGCACCCGAACCTGGGACATGAACACTGAAGCTTTCTTT | CASTRTWDMNTEAFF
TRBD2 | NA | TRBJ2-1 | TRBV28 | TGTGCCAGCAGCCCGAGCGGGAGCTCCTACAATGAGCAGTTCTTC | CASSPSGSSYNEQFF
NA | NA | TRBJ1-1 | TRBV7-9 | TGTGCCAGCAGCCGATGGAGATCGGGCAGCAAGGGGACTGAAGCTTTCTTT | CASSRWRSGSKGTEAFF
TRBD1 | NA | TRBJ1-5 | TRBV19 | TGTGCCAGTAGCGGGACAGGGGATCAGCCCCAGCATTTT | CASSGTGDQPQHF
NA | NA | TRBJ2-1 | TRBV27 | TGTGCCAGCAGATTCCTATTAACAGGAGACAATGAGCAGTTCTTC | CASRFLLTGDNEQFF
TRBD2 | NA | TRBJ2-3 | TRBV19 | TGTGCCAGTTCCTCCCTAAGCGGGAGAGGAGATACGCAGTATTTT | CASSSLSGRGDTQYF
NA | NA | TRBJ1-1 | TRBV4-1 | TGCGCCAGCAGCCAACGGAATGCGGGACACACTGAAGCTTTCTTT | CASSQRNAGHTEAFF
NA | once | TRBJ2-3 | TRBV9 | TGTGCCAGCAGCGGGCCCCCCGCAGACACAGATACGCAGTATTTT | CASSGPPADTDTQYF
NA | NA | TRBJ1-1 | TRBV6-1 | TGTGCCAGCAGTGAAAACGCAGGGATCCCCACTGAAGCTTTCTTT | CASSENAGIPTEAFF
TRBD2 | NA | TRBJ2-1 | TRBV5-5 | TGTGCCAGCAGCCCCGGGACTAGCGGGAGAAGCTCCTACAATGAGCAGTTCTTC | CASSPGTSGRSSYNEQFF
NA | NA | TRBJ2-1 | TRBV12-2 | TGTGCAAGTGGGACAGGGGCCTACAATGAGCAGTTCTTC | CASGTGAYNEQFF
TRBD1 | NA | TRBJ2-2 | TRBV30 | TGTGCCTGGAGTCCCGGGACAGACACCGGGGAGCTGTTTTTT | CAWSPGTDTGELFF
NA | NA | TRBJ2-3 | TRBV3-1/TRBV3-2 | TGTGCCAGCAGCCAAAGACAGTATACGCAGTATTTT | CASSQRQYTQYF